The 32 T cell receptor beta chains below were found in one sample sequenced in a study of CD8+CD57+ T cells in acquired aplastic anemia. In patients chosen for sequencing, flow cytometry had shown CD8+CD57+ cell expansion. Genomic DNA templated the TCR beta VDJ and CDR3 profiling. TCRdb reprocessed the reads with MiXCR, giving one entry per CDR3 protein. The table has 150,000 or so distinct CDR3 sequences, more than 45% seen once. The sequencing sample was made of sorted CD4+, CD8+, or CD8+CD57+ T cells (not recorded which) from PBMCs. The receptors derive from a human donor with aplastic anemia.

The rearrangement links TRBV20-1 to TRBJ2-7, with 9 bases identical to TRBD2. There are 14 residues in the CDR3. Germline CDR1 reads DFQATT; CDR2 reads SNEGSKA (reference sequence). The trim removed 3 bases at V and 3 bases at J, leaving 6 bases unmatched. CDR3 bases: TGCAGTGCTAGCTCCGGACTAGCGTTCTACGAGCAGTACTTC. The encoded protein is CSASSGLAFYEQYF.

The chain recombines TRBV25-1 with TRBJ1-3, with D uncertain. Trimming took off 6 bases at V and 0 bases at J, with 12 bases between the two ends. Germline CDR1 and CDR2: MGHDK and SYGVNS. This CDR3 has 15 residues. In nucleotides, the CDR3 is TGTGCCAGCAGCTTTGATGGGAACTCTGGAAACACCATATATTTT. Translation: CASSFDGNSGNTIYF.

This clonotype was counted a few times. One base away lies a much larger clone, so this may be a sequencing read error. No conserved phenylalanine or tryptophan is present at the end of the CDR3, so a read error is the likely explanation. The V call is TRBV20-1, the J call TRBJ2-3, with D perhaps matching TRBD2 (5 bases). The CDR3 extends over 16 amino acids. In germline, CDR1 is DFQATT, CDR2 SNEGSKA (reference sequence). The ends were cut back, 1 base at V and 0 bases at J, with 14 bases in the middle. The CDR3 sequence: CSARVVGLASTDTQYS. CDR3 bases: TGCAGTGCTAGAGTGGTCGGGCTAGCTAGCACAGATACGCAGTATTCT.

As to this clonotype: A much larger clonotype is one base distant, so this may be a read error. J is TRBJ2-1 and V is TRBV6-1; 7 bases are a match to TRBD2. The CDR3 spans 15 residues. Germline CDR1 reads MNHNS; CDR2 reads SASEGT. The junction had 7 bases not matched to a gene; V was cut back by 4 bases and J by 4 bases. The CDR3 protein is CASSGGLGEYNEQFF. CDR3 coding DNA: TGTGCCAGCAGTGGAGGACTAGGGGAGTACAATGAGCAGTTCTTC.

Worth noting for this clonotype: One end of the junction is discordant with germline, which a read error may explain. The rearrangement links TRBV19 to TRBJ1-2; maybe TRBD1 (5 bases). CDR1 LNHDA and CDR2 SQIVND come from the germline V gene (reference sequence). The CDR3 spans 13 residues. Here the CDR3 reads CASSMLAQEIPYF. In DNA form, the CDR3 reads TGTGCCAGTAGTATGCTGGCACAGGAGATCCCGTACTTC. The full variable domain, completed using reference TRBV19 and TRBJ1-2, is DGGITQSPKYLFRKEGQNVTLSCEQNLNHDAMYWYRQDPGQGLRLIYYSQIVNDFQKGDIAEGYSVSREKKESFPLTVTSAQKNPTAFYLCASSMLAQEIPYFGSGTRLTVV.

J is TRBJ1-2 and V is TRBV5-5; D is ambiguous. The CDR3 spans 14 residues. Trimming stripped 0 bases from V and 1 base from J, with 7 bases between. Germline CDR1 reads SGHKS; CDR2 reads YYEKEE (reference sequence). The DNA for the CDR3 is TGTGCCAGCAGCTTGGATGACGGTAACTATGGCTACACCTTC. This translates into CASSLDDGNYGYTF.

The rearrangement uses TRBV7-6 and TRBJ2-7; 11 nucleotides align to TRBD2. This CDR3 comprises 14 residues. Germline CDR1 and CDR2: SGHVS and FNYEAQ. Losses at the gene ends were 6 bases for V and 5 bases for J; bases not matched to a gene: 6. The CDR3 reads CASRPSGLADEQYF. In nucleotides, the CDR3 is TGTGCCAGCAGGCCGTCGGGACTAGCGGACGAGCAGTACTTC.

This clonotype came up a few times. This chain links TRBV6-5 with TRBJ1-3; a weak D match, TRBD1 (6 bases). CDR1 MNHEY and CDR2 SVGAGI come from the germline V gene. CDR3 size: 14 residues. Trimming took 4 bases from V and 2 from J, leaving 9 bases between them. The chain's CDR3 is CASSSGGPGNTIYF. CDR3 DNA: TGTGCCAGCAGTTCCGGGGGGCCTGGAAACACCATATATTTT.

This clonotype was detected only a few times. This chain joins TRBV12-5 and TRBJ2-3; tentative D call: TRBD1 (6 bases). The germline CDR1 and CDR2 sequences are LGHNT and FRNRAP. V was clipped by 5 bases and J by 6 bases, with 18 bases between them. CDR3 size: 15 residues. The CDR3 loop reads CASGPLGQPSDTQYF. The CDR3 region has the DNA TGTGCTAGTGGTCCCTTAGGACAGCCGTCGGATACGCAGTATTTT.

This clonotype has a count of ten or more. The chain uses TRBV20-1 and TRBJ1-6; D not certain. This CDR3 contains 18 residues. Germline V CDR1 and CDR2: DFQATT, SNEGSKA (reference sequence). Trimming shortened V by 2 bases and J by 0 bases, and 17 bases separated the two germline ends. CDR3 amino acids: CSARTPPTVGSYNSPLHF. CDR3 bases: TGCAGTGCTAGAACTCCCCCAACCGTGGGCTCCTATAATTCACCCCTCCACTTT.

This clonotype counts as medium-sized. This sequence joins TRBV29-1 and TRBJ2-5; either TRBD1 or TRBD2 may fit D (5 bases each). Germline CDR1 reads SQVTM; CDR2 reads ANQGSEA. The CDR3 extends over 12 amino acids. V gave up 4 bases and J gave up 7 bases, with 13 bases separating them. This chain's CDR3 is CSVGGGSGTQYF. CDR3 DNA sequence: TGCAGCGTTGGTGGGGGATCGGGGACCCAGTACTTC.

This clonotype came up a few times. This chain uses TRBV10-2 with TRBJ1-4; 10 nucleotides line up with TRBD1. Germline CDR1 reads WSHSY; CDR2 reads SAAADI. The CDR3 is 14 amino acids. V lost 0 bases and J lost 13; bases outside the gene matches: 5. The CDR3 coding sequence is TGCGCCAGCAGTGAGTCAGGACAGGGGGGTCGACTGTTTTTT. Translated: CASSESGQGGRLFF.

This clonotype was counted only a few times. The chain couples TRBV2 to TRBJ1-1; D gene unclear. V lost 5 bases to trimming and J lost 2 bases, with 15 bases between them. There are 15 residues in the CDR3. Germline loops: CDR1 SNHLY, CDR2 FYNNEI. The CDR3 sequence is CASSTSRRRNTEAFF. The DNA of the CDR3 is TGTGCCAGCAGTACCAGCCGACGGCGAAACACTGAAGCTTTCTTT.

Ten or more counts support this clonotype. V is TRBV19 and J is TRBJ2-1; D is unresolved. CDR3 size: 14 residues. Germline-derived CDR1 and CDR2 are LNHDA and SQIVND (reference sequence). Trimming took off 4 bases at V and 0 bases at J, with 7 bases between the two ends. CDR3 protein: CASSKVSSYNEQFF. CDR3 DNA: TGTGCCAGTAGTAAGGTCAGCTCCTACAATGAGCAGTTCTTC.

The chain has TRBV20-1 and TRBJ1-5; D may be TRBD1 (5 bases). The CDR3 covers 14 residues. Germline loops: CDR1 DFQATT, CDR2 SNEGSKA (reference sequence). The ends were cut back, 7 bases at V and 6 bases at J, with 19 bases in the middle. CDR3: CSVNEGEGGQPQHF. The CDR3 DNA follows: TGCAGTGTCAACGAAGGGGAAGGAGGTCAGCCCCAGCATTTT.

On this clonotype itself: Lacking the conserved final phenylalanine or tryptophan, this CDR3 likely reflects a read error. The chain links TRBV10-3 to TRBJ2-5; D is perhaps TRBD2 (6 bases). There are 14 residues in the CDR3. V was cut by 10 bases and J by 5 bases, with 20 bases left in between. Germline V gene sequence: CDR1 ENHRY, CDR2 SYGVKD. CDR3 DNA sequence: TGTGCCACCTGCCCCGGACTACCCCAGGAGACCCAGTACTCC. Its protein is CATCPGLPQETQYS.

This clonotype was counted a few times. The chain couples TRBV2 to TRBJ2-3; unclear D gene. Germline assignment: CDR1 SNHLY and CDR2 FYNNEI. The CDR3 spans 14 residues. Trimming removed 7 bases at V and 2 bases at J, with 13 bases between. The DNA of the CDR3 is TGTGCCAGCATCTGGAGCTCTGCCACAGATACGCAGTATTTT. Its protein is CASIWSSATDTQYF.

Only one count was recorded for this clonotype. This chain links TRBV24-1 with TRBJ1-5; D ambiguous. This CDR3 contains 17 residues. Per the germline V gene, CDR1 is KGHDR and CDR2 is SFDVKD. The V end was cut by 9 bases, the J end by 1 base, with 21 bases between. CDR3 bases: TGTGCCACCGCGGGAGATCAACGACTACCCAGCAATCAGCCCCAGCATTTT. Its protein product is CATAGDQRLPSNQPQHF.

This clonotype has ten or more counts. The chain employs TRBV27 and TRBJ1-6; D is unclear. The length of the CDR3 is 14 residues. V lost 6 bases and J lost 6, with 12 bases in between. The V gene's germline CDR1 is MNHEY and CDR2 SMNVEV (reference sequence). CDR3 sequence: CASSLSRLNSPLHF. The CDR3 coding sequence is TGTGCCAGCAGCCTCTCCCGGCTTAATTCACCCCTCCACTTT.

The chain combines TRBV19 with TRBJ1-2, with D hard to call. The CDR3 is 14 amino acids. The V end was cut by 7 bases, the J end by 2 bases, with 14 bases between. Looked up from germline, CDR1 is LNHDA and CDR2 is SQIVND (reference sequence). CDR3 DNA: TGTGCCAGTAAGGCCGGTGCCTCAAACTATGGCTACACCTTC. Its protein is CASKAGASNYGYTF.

The rearrangement joins TRBV7-9 to TRBJ2-5; D is ambiguous. The V gene lost 0 bases and the J gene lost 5 bases, with 7 bases spanning the gap. CDR1 SEHNR and CDR2 FQNEAQ come from the germline V gene (reference sequence). This CDR3 region has 13 residues. The DNA for the CDR3 is TGTGCCAGCAGCTTAGCGCCTGAGGAGACCCAGTACTTC. Protein sequence: CASSLAPEETQYF. The whole variable domain, remainder taken from reference TRBV7-9 and TRBJ2-5, is DTGVSQNPRHKITKRGQNVTFRCDPISEHNRLYWYRQTLGQGPEFLTYFQNEAQLEKSRLLSDRFSAERPKGSFSTLEIQRTEQGDSAMYLCASSLAPEETQYFGPGTRLLVL.

This CDR3 is CSVGLAGALPRDNEQFF. In DNA form, the CDR3 reads TGCAGCGTTGGGCTAGCGGGGGCCCTACCGAGGGACAATGAGCAGTTCTTC. The V and J genes are TRBV29-1 and TRBJ2-1, with 10 bases matching TRBD2. Germline loops: CDR1 SQVTM, CDR2 ANQGSEA. The V gene end was trimmed by 4 bases and the J gene end by 5 bases; junction bases not matched to a gene: 14. The CDR3 extends over 17 amino acids.

The chain has TRBV15 and TRBJ2-5; D is unresolved. The CDR3 totals 12 residues. V lost 5 bases and J lost 1, with 5 bases in between. The V gene's germline CDR1 is LNHNV and CDR2 YYDKDF (reference sequence). The DNA of the CDR3 is TGTGCCACCAGCTCCCCCCAAGAGACCCAGTACTTC. It translates to CATSSPQETQYF. The complete variable domain, with remaining parts taken from reference TRBV15 and TRBJ2-5, reads DAMVIQNPRYQVTQFGKPVTLSCSQTLNHNVMYWYQQKSSQAPKLLFHYYDKDFNNEADTPDNFQSRRPNTSFCFLDIRSPGLGDTAMYLCATSSPQETQYFGPGTRLLVL.

In nucleotides, the CDR3 is TGTGCCTCGAGACCGGGGGGCTCCTACGAGCAGTACTTC. Translating it yields CASRPGGSYEQYF. This chain uses TRBV10-3 with TRBJ2-7; 7 bases are shared with TRBD2. Germline loops: CDR1 ENHRY, CDR2 SYGVKD. V lost 11 bases, J lost 0 bases, and 7 bases stayed unmatched. This CDR3 has 13 residues.

This clonotype appeared many times. The chain is built from TRBV6-1 and TRBJ1-2, with 11 bases that match TRBD1. Germline loops: CDR1 MNHNS, CDR2 SASEGT. The CDR3 has 13 residues. V shed 7 bases and J 8 bases; nucleotides not matched to a gene: 6. CDR3 in amino acids: CASIGQGARGYTF. CDR3 in DNA: TGTGCCAGCATAGGACAGGGGGCTCGAGGCTACACCTTC.

This clonotype was found many times. The gene calls are TRBV4-1 and TRBJ2-7; 9 nucleotides align to TRBD1. The CDR3 consists of 16 residues. Germline CDR1 reads MGHRA; CDR2 reads YSYEKL. Trimming removed 0 bases from V and 5 bases from J; junction bases left unmatched: 8. The DNA for the CDR3 is TGCGCCAGCAGCCAAGATACCTGGGACAGGGTAAACGAGCAGTACTTC. This encodes CASSQDTWDRVNEQYF.

The rearrangement joins TRBV25-1 to TRBJ2-5; D is ambiguous. The germline V gene encodes CDR1 MGHDK and CDR2 SYGVNS. CDR3 length: 10 amino acids. Deletions cut 6 bases from V and 5 bases from J, with 4 bases between. The CDR3 DNA reads TGTGCCAGCAGCAGCGAGACCCAGTACTTC. It codes for CASSSETQYF.

This clonotype was detected ten times or more. The chain carries TRBV7-8 and TRBJ2-7; D may be TRBD1 (6 bases). Germline CDR1 is SGHVS and CDR2 is FQNEAQ. V gave up 5 bases and J gave up 0 bases, with 14 bases separating them. The CDR3 covers 15 residues. The CDR3 sequence is CASSPRDTTSYEQYF. The DNA of the CDR3 is TGTGCCAGCAGCCCCCGGGACACCACCTCCTACGAGCAGTACTTC.

The chain employs TRBV4-1 and TRBJ2-5; maybe TRBD2 (6 bases). Trimming cost V 0 bases and J 4 bases, with 12 bases left between them. CDR3 length: 15 residues. Germline values: CDR1 MGHRA, CDR2 YSYEKL. This CDR3 is CASSQEGLGGETQYF. DNA of the CDR3: TGCGCCAGCAGCCAAGAGGGCCTCGGGGGAGAGACCCAGTACTTC.

The chain is built from TRBV7-8 and TRBJ2-3, with 8 bases identical to TRBD2. Germline assignment: CDR1 SGHVS and CDR2 FQNEAQ. J lost 2 bases, V lost 5 bases, and 6 bases had no gene match. The CDR3 consists of 15 residues. In DNA form, the CDR3 reads TGTGCCAGCAGCATCGGACTAGCCTACACAGATACGCAGTATTTT. Translation: CASSIGLAYTDTQYF.

This clonotype turned up a few times. J is TRBJ1-2 and V is TRBV2; D ambiguous. The germline CDR1 and CDR2 sequences are SNHLY and FYNNEI. The CDR3 runs to 11 residues. The ends were cut back, 6 bases at V and 4 bases at J, with 6 bases in the middle. In DNA, the CDR3 is TGTGCCAGCAGGCTCGCCTATGGCTACACCTTC. This gives the protein CASRLAYGYTF.

The chain has TRBV19 and TRBJ1-5; possibly TRBD1 for D (6 bases). Germline V gene sequence: CDR1 LNHDA, CDR2 SQIVND (reference sequence). V shed 5 bases and J shed 5 bases, with 13 bases lying between them. This CDR3 spans 14 amino acids. CDR3 sequence reads: CASSSQGSYQPQHF. CDR3 DNA sequence: TGTGCCAGTAGTTCCCAGGGGTCTTATCAGCCCCAGCATTTT.